The 31 T cell receptor beta chains given below trace back to one sample, sequenced in a study of blood T cells in healthy people across ages. A sample-barcoded 5' primer and a J-beta primer mix were used in a second PCR of about 7 to 12 cycles. TCRdb fed the 5' RACE reads into MiXCR, producing one record per CDR3 protein. Of more than 550,000 distinct CDR3 sequences in the sample, approximately 21% were seen once. What was sequenced was blood. These receptors originate from a man between 65 and 85 years old in good health.

This clonotype occurred a few times. The chain combines TRBV20-1 with TRBJ2-1, with 8 bases identical to TRBD2. The CDR3 is made up of 14 amino acids. Germline CDR1 and CDR2: DFQATT and SNEGSKA (reference sequence). V was pared by 0 bases and J by 2 bases, with 0 bases of the junction left unmatched. The CDR3 spells CSARERGAYNEQFF. Here the CDR3 DNA reads TGCAGTGCTAGAGAGCGGGGGGCCTACAATGAGCAGTTCTTC.

In its sample, this clonotype was seen a few times. The chain joins TRBV12-3 or TRBV12-4 to TRBJ1-5; no definite D call. The CDR3 contains 14 residues. V was clipped by 6 bases and J by 1 base, with 10 bases between them. The CDR3 sequence: CASSPAPSNQPQHF. In DNA, the CDR3 is TGTGCCAGCAGCCCTGCCCCAAGCAATCAGCCCCAGCATTTT.

The chain recombines TRBV5-1 with TRBJ1-2; D is unclear. This CDR3 is built from 14 residues. The germline V gene has CDR1 SGHRS and CDR2 YFSETQ. With 4 bases removed from V and 5 bases from J, the gap between germline ends came to 15 bases. The chain's CDR3 is CASSPRGNRYGYTF. The CDR3 region has the DNA TGCGCCAGCAGCCCCCGCGGGAATCGGTATGGCTACACCTTC.

CDR3 coding DNA: TGTGCCAGCAGTCTCTACATGATGGACTTGAACACTGAAGCTTTCTTT. It specifies CASSLYMMDLNTEAFF. The chain uses TRBV6-2 or TRBV6-3 and TRBJ1-1; D not certain. The CDR3 contains 16 residues. CDR1 MNHEY and CDR2 SVGEGT come from the germline V gene. V dropped 5 bases and J dropped 0 bases, with 16 bases sitting between them.

The sample holds many counts of this clonotype. This chain joins TRBV28 and TRBJ1-1; D is unresolved. In germline, CDR1 is MDHEN, CDR2 SYDVKM. V gave up 1 base and J gave up 3 bases, with 9 bases separating them. This CDR3 region has 14 residues. The CDR3 loop reads CASSLSSRYTEAFF. For the CDR3, the DNA is TGTGCCAGCAGTTTATCTTCTAGGTACACTGAAGCTTTCTTT.

This clonotype turned up a few times. The J gene is TRBJ2-6, the V gene TRBV29-1; TRBD1 is a possible D gene (6 bases). The V gene lost 0 bases and the J gene lost 2 bases, with 11 bases spanning the gap. The CDR3 extends over 16 amino acids. Germline V gives CDR1 SQVTM, CDR2 ANQGSEA. CDR3 residues: CSVEDHWGPGANVLTF. The CDR3 coding sequence is TGCAGCGTTGAAGATCATTGGGGGCCTGGGGCCAACGTCCTGACTTTC.

The table lists this clonotype with a few counts. The V and J genes are TRBV18 and TRBJ1-1; no firm D call. This CDR3 spans 15 amino acids. Germline assignment: CDR1 KGHSH and CDR2 LQKENI. Deletions cut 2 bases from V and 1 base from J, with 11 bases between. CDR3 nucleotide sequence: TGTGCCAGCTCACCAATAACGAATGAGAACACTGAAGCTTTCTTT. Translated: CASSPITNENTEAFF.

This clonotype was counted a few times. The chain has TRBV27 and TRBJ2-2; no clear D gene. Trimming stripped 5 bases from V and 2 bases from J, with 12 bases between. Germline CDR1 MNHEY, CDR2 SMNVEV (reference sequence). The CDR3 runs 15 residues. CDR3 sequence (DNA): TGTGCCAGCAGTCCTATGCGGTTCAACACCGGGGAGCTGTTTTTT. This translates into CASSPMRFNTGELFF.

This clonotype has a handful of counts. The J gene is TRBJ2-3, the V gene TRBV12-3 or TRBV12-4; TRBD1 might be the D (6 bases). V was cut by 6 bases and J by 10 bases, with 20 bases left in between. The CDR3 runs 14 residues. CDR3 amino acids: CASSQEGGVGAQYF. CDR3 nucleotide sequence: TGTGCCAGCAGCCAGGAAGGGGGAGTAGGGGCGCAGTATTTT.

The chain recombines TRBV18 with TRBJ1-2; D may be TRBD1 (5 bases). CDR1 and CDR2 from the germline V gene are KGHSH and LQKENI. Trimming took 4 bases from V and 3 from J, leaving 12 bases between them. The CDR3 has 14 residues. The CDR3 is CASSLETGDYGYTF. The CDR3 region has the DNA TGTGCCAGCTCACTAGAAACGGGGGACTATGGCTACACCTTC.

This clonotype was counted a few times. This rearrangement joins TRBV7-2 to TRBJ2-3; 7 positions match TRBD2. This CDR3 contains 16 residues. After removal of 4 bases from V and 3 bases from J, the junction contained 10 bases not matched to a gene. The germline V gene encodes CDR1 SGHTA and CDR2 FQGNSA. CDR3 DNA sequence: TGTGCCAGCAGCTACAGCGGGGTGGGGCTTACAGATACGCAGTATTTT. Translating it yields CASSYSGVGLTDTQYF.

This clonotype has just a few counts. This chain connects TRBV30 to TRBJ2-4; 9 positions match TRBD2. The CDR3 runs to 15 residues. Trimming removed 0 bases from V and 9 bases from J; junction bases left unmatched: 9. Germline V gene sequence: CDR1 GTSNPN, CDR2 SVGIG (reference sequence). The CDR3 sequence is CAWSVTAGGPGIQYF. In DNA, the CDR3 is TGTGCCTGGAGTGTAACGGCGGGAGGGCCGGGCATTCAGTACTTC.

Of note for this clonotype: A much larger clone sits a single nucleotide away, making a read error possible. The V call is TRBV20-1, the J call TRBJ2-5; D gene uncertain. With the DNA end fitting TRBJ2-1 better, the J assignment may be wrong. The CDR3 contains 12 residues. Germline V gene data show CDR1 as DFQATT and CDR2 as SNEGSKA (reference sequence). CDR3 in amino acids: CSARPFMDGQFF. The DNA for the CDR3 is TGCAGTGCTAGACCGTTTATGGATGGGCAGTTCTTC.

The chain uses TRBV7-3 and TRBJ1-3; no firm D call. The V end lost 2 bases, the J end lost 7 bases, and 15 bases lay between the germline ends. CDR1 and CDR2 (germline): SGHTA, FQGTGA. The CDR3 extends over 15 amino acids. The DNA for the CDR3 is TGTGCCAGCAGCTTAGTCCCCCCGCCGGGGAACACCATATATTTT. It is translated as CASSLVPPPGNTIYF. The entire variable domain, with the rest obtained from reference TRBV7-3 and TRBJ1-3, is as follows: GAGVSQTPSNKVTEKGKYVELRCDPISGHTALYWYRQSLGQGPEFLIYFQGTGAADDSGLPNDRFFAVRPEGSVSTLKIQRTERGDSAVYLCASSLVPPPGNTIYFGEGSWLTVV.

The chain employs TRBV14 and TRBJ1-6, with 7 bases lining up with TRBD1. The V gene's germline CDR1 is SGHDN and CDR2 FVKESK. The CDR3 runs 14 residues. After removal of 4 bases from V and 7 bases from J, the junction contained 4 bases not matched to a gene. The CDR3 loop is CASSRDSRNSPLHF. CDR3 nucleotides: TGTGCCAGCAGCCGGGACAGCCGAAATTCACCCCTCCACTTT.

There are many counts of this clonotype. The J gene is TRBJ2-2, the V gene TRBV29-1; 10 bases fit TRBD2. CDR1 and CDR2 (germline): SQVTM, ANQGSEA. The CDR3 covers 14 residues. Trimming cost V 7 bases and J 6 bases; bases outside gene matches: 8. CDR3 DNA: TGCAGCGCCCAAGCGGGAGGGTTCGCCGGGGAGCTGTTTTTT. This encodes CSAQAGGFAGELFF.

This clonotype was detected only a few times. This sequence joins TRBV5-1 and TRBJ2-5, with 10 bases lining up with TRBD2. Germline-derived CDR1 and CDR2 are SGHRS and YFSETQ. V trimming: 0 bases; J trimming: 10 bases; junction bases outside the gene matches: 9. This CDR3 has 15 amino acids. The CDR3 DNA reads as TGCGCCAGCAGCTTGGGCTCTAGCGGGGGTGTTAACCAGTACTTC. Translating it yields CASSLGSSGGVNQYF.

This clonotype was counted ten times or more. As DNA, the CDR3 is TGCAGTGCTCTTCTGGGGACTGGAAACACCATATATTTT. This sequence encodes CSALLGTGNTIYF. The chain employs TRBV20-1 and TRBJ1-3; D unresolved. The V end lost 5 bases, the J end lost 2 bases, and 10 bases lay between the germline ends. The CDR3 loop spans 13 amino acids. From germline, CDR1 is DFQATT and CDR2 SNEGSKA (reference sequence).

This rearrangement joins TRBV2 to TRBJ2-5; D unresolved. V dropped 7 bases and J dropped 3 bases, with 6 bases sitting between them. CDR3 length: 11 amino acids. Germline CDR1 is SNHLY and CDR2 is FYNNEI. The CDR3 DNA is TGTGCCAGCAATACGGAAGAGACCCAGTACTTC. Protein sequence: CASNTEETQYF.

The gene calls are TRBV12-3 or TRBV12-4 and TRBJ2-5; D not certain. The end of the DNA fits TRBJ2-7 better, so the J call may be wrong. CDR3 size: 14 residues. The CDR3 reads CASSPQTYSYEQYF. The CDR3 DNA sequence: TGTGCCAGCAGCCCCCAGACATATTCCTACGAGCAGTACTTC.

The CDR3 loop is CASSFSGGGGYEQYF. CDR3 sequence (DNA): TGTGCCAGCAGTTTCAGTGGCGGGGGTGGTTACGAGCAGTACTTC. The chain employs TRBV12-3 or TRBV12-4 and TRBJ2-7, with 7 nucleotides matching TRBD2. CDR3 length: 15 amino acids. V lost 3 bases, J lost 4 bases, and 9 bases stayed unmatched.

CDR3 DNA sequence: TGTGCCAGCAGCCAAGTGTCAGGCAGGGTATCCTACGAGCAGTACTTC. Translating it yields CASSQVSGRVSYEQYF. The V and J genes are TRBV3-1 and TRBJ2-5, with a possible D match to TRBD1 (5 bases). The J call may be incorrect, as the DNA end agrees better with TRBJ2-7. Germline V gene sequence: CDR1 LGHDT, CDR2 YNNKEL (reference sequence). The CDR3 is made up of 16 amino acids.

This clonotype was counted between two and nine times. V usage is TRBV4-1 and J usage is TRBJ2-5, with TRBD2 matching 9 bases. Germline CDR1 MGHRA, CDR2 YSYEKL. With 1 base clipped from V and 4 bases from J, the junction kept 7 bases outside the gene matches. The CDR3 length is 16 residues. CDR3: CASSQVEAGGAETQYF. The CDR3 DNA is TGCGCCAGCAGCCAAGTAGAAGCGGGAGGAGCAGAGACCCAGTACTTC.

This rearrangement joins TRBV5-1 to TRBJ1-2, with D unclear. Germline lookup yields CDR1 SGHRS and CDR2 YFSETQ. The CDR3 totals 14 residues. The germline V and J ends were trimmed by 0 bases and 6 bases, with 12 bases remaining between them. CDR3 sequence: CASSLDSVLDGYTF. As DNA, the CDR3 is TGCGCCAGCAGCTTGGATTCAGTATTAGATGGCTACACCTTC.

The gene calls are TRBV12-3 or TRBV12-4 and TRBJ1-4, with unresolved D. V was trimmed by 5 bases and J by 3 bases, leaving 13 bases between them. CDR3 size: 15 residues. In DNA, the CDR3 is TGTGCCAGCAGTCCACACAGCAACTCTAATGAAAAACTGTTTTTT. This gives the protein CASSPHSNSNEKLFF.

The V gene is TRBV2, the J gene TRBJ2-2; 7 nucleotides align to TRBD2. The CDR3 is 15 residues long. V was pared by 6 bases and J by 4 bases, with 8 bases of the junction left unmatched. Per the germline V gene, CDR1 is SNHLY and CDR2 is FYNNEI. Written as DNA, the CDR3 is TGTGCCAGCAGGGACACTAGCGTCGGCACCGGGGAGCTGTTTTTT. This encodes CASRDTSVGTGELFF.

This clonotype was counted only a few times. The chain carries TRBV24-1 and TRBJ2-5; 7 bases align to TRBD2. The assigned J gene may be wrong: the sequence end matches TRBJ2-7 better. This CDR3 spans 15 amino acids. Germline loops: CDR1 KGHDR, CDR2 SFDVKD. The CDR3 coding sequence is TGTGCCACCAGTGACCCCCACAGCGGGACTTACGAGCAGTACTTC. The encoded protein is CATSDPHSGTYEQYF.

This clonotype has just a few counts. The chain joins TRBV5-1 to TRBJ2-5; D gene uncertain. The DNA end lines up better with TRBJ2-1; the J call may be wrong. CDR3 length: 11 residues. Germline CDR1 and CDR2: SGHRS and YFSETQ. CDR3 amino acids: CASSKWDEQFF. The CDR3 DNA is TGCGCCAGCAGTAAGTGGGATGAGCAGTTCTTC.

This clonotype has a single count. The CDR3 loop is CASSPQGYYEQYV. For the CDR3, the DNA is TGTGCCAGCTCACCACAGGGGTACTACGAGCAGTACGTC. This chain links TRBV18 with TRBJ2-7, with a weak D call TRBD1 (5 bases). Germline values: CDR1 KGHSH, CDR2 LQKENI. V lost 1 base and J lost 3, with 7 bases in between. This CDR3 region has 13 residues.

In this sample, this clonotype turned up a few times. The V and J genes are TRBV12-3 or TRBV12-4 and TRBJ2-1, with D hard to call. The length of the CDR3 is 14 residues. V was trimmed by 7 bases and J by 0 bases, leaving 10 bases between them. CDR3 loop: CASTPGYSYNEQFF. For the CDR3, the DNA is TGTGCCAGCACCCCAGGCTACTCCTACAATGAGCAGTTCTTC.

The J gene is TRBJ2-3, the V gene TRBV5-1; 7 nucleotides match TRBD2. With V trimmed by 5 bases and J by 3 bases, 9 bases remained unmatched. The V gene's germline CDR1 is SGHRS and CDR2 YFSETQ. This CDR3 has 15 amino acids. CDR3 DNA sequence: TGCGCCAGCAGTTCGGGCGAAGCGGGAACAGATACGCAGTATTTT. It specifies CASSSGEAGTDTQYF.